Given below is one T cell receptor beta chain in context. This clonotype has a handful of counts. The antigen it binds to is not known. No base quality information exists; no much larger clone differs at one position. Ficoll-Paque density gradient centrifugation was used to isolate PBMCs. This entry belongs to a study of T-cell memory formation after mild COVID-19 (dated by TCRdb to the early 2020s). General notes on the study: TCR sequence clusters from the two donors were found to be largely donor specific. In a couple of donors, T-cell clones that expanded and contracted after mild COVID-19 were followed by sequencing TCRalpha and TCRbeta repertoires longitudinally. The cohort was made up of two young adult volunteers, one female and one male, who were previously healthy. What the work shows at the level of the full study, not this receptor alone: The detection of some responding clones in pre-infection memory suggests that pre-existing cross-reactive memory T cells joined the SARS-CoV-2 response. The study covered only a couple of mild cases, and larger cohorts including severe cases with pre-infection samples were considered necessary. From day 15 to 85, contracting clones showed balanced CD4/CD8 phenotypes, whereas a second wave of clones that expanded from day 15 to 37 leaned towards CD4+. Contracting CD4+ clones were found mainly in CM and EM memory subsets, while CD8+ clones were enriched in EMRA. The second-wave clones that peaked on day 37 were not confirmed to be SARS-CoV-2 specific.

Sequencer: Illumina NovaSeq 6000. Using 5'RACE with constant-segment primers, TCRalpha and TCRbeta cDNA libraries were constructed, with sample barcodes and unique molecular identifiers added in the process. Trizol reagent was used to extract RNA from every sample. Libraries were amplified in two PCR steps, with a second sample barcode and Illumina TruSeq adapters added in the second step. The libraries were sequenced on an Illumina NovaSeq using 2 x 150 bp paired-end reads. The published analysis was carried out like this. Demultiplexing of reads and collapsing into UMI-guided consensus sequences were performed with migec v1.2.7. Using mixcr v2.1.11, UMI consensuses were aligned to TRA and TRB V and J templates and then assembled into clonotypes. A clonotype was counted as expanded or contracted only if both edgeR and NoisET called the change significant, with noise models trained on biological replicates. For edgeR calls, a false discovery rate-adjusted p below 0.01 and a log2 fold-change threshold of 1 were applied. As an exploratory analysis of dynamics, max-normalized trajectories of the 1000 most abundant clonotypes were examined with PCA combined with hierarchical clustering. Separately sequenced CD4+ and CD8+ repertoires were used to assign a CD4 or CD8 phenotype to each responding clone. Using fastp at Q25 and MiXCR, TCRdb reprocessed the public reads and kept productive beta chains. Identical CDR3 protein sequences are pooled into one entry, listed with their most common genes and DNA. The authors' filters were not applied to this entry. The sample records more than 400,000 distinct CDR3 sequences, over 15% of which are singletons. Jointly, the top ten make up 10% to 15% of the sample.

From its cysteine to its phenylalanine, the CDR3 spans 17 amino acids. CDR3 DNA only is kept here, 51 bases in frame from base 1. At the junction V is shortened by 3 bases and J by 5 bases; bases outside the gene matches: 13. CDR1 and CDR2 were assigned from the germline V gene as SGHVS and FQNEAQ. Sequencing was carried out using PBMCs or a T cell subset sorted from them (not recorded which). This TCR was sampled from an adult woman who had mild COVID-19 (a few samples of this study predate the infection). The sample titles of this study are shuffled in the database, so cell type and time point are left out; the donor was told from shared clones. The chain is made from TRBV7-8 and TRBJ2-5; 9 of the junction bases match TRBD2. The CDR3 amino acid sequence is: CASSFREASGVWETQYF. The sequenced DNA is TGTGCCAGCAGCTTCCGAGAAGCTAGCGGGGTATGGGAGACCCAGTACTTC.